This TCR beta chain was observed in a study of human versus mouse CDR3 diversity and MHC coevolution (dated by TCRdb to about 2017). In terms of the full investigation: According to reports, the immunoSEQ assay can detect one in 200,000 T cells and keeps multiplex PCR amplification bias to a minimum. Across the mouse and human samples, each sample yielded between 0.6 x 10^7 and 1.6 x 10^7 valid reads. As a reference point for TCR selection on multiple MHC II alleles, the study used human naive CD4 T cell repertoires and compared them against human-TCR-locus transgenic mice that have a single MHC II. Three healthy volunteer blood donors were included in the human cohort, with one aged 30 to 40, one aged 40 to 50 and one aged 60 to 69 at collection.

The QIAGEN blood and tissue kit was used to extract genomic DNA from sorted cells, and the DNA was quantified on a NanoDrop 1000. TCR alpha and beta chains were deep sequenced and quantified on the immunoSEQ platform using multiplex PCR of genomic DNA. In the original analysis: Annotation of the TCR sequences relied on IMGT gene and region definitions. Out-of-frame rearrangements were used as a proxy for the preselection repertoire and compared with in-frame clonotypes. The iCHAO1 estimator supplied with the immunoSEQ platform was used to estimate repertoire size. A Gini index based on the Lorenz curve was applied to in-frame amino acid clonotypes to measure clonal inequality. The intersect function of the R package tcR was used to count shared clonotypes, and the Jaccard index was used to score similarity. The R prcomp function was used without normalization to run principal component analysis of V, J and V-J usage frequencies. TCRdb took this table from immuneACCESS and kept in-frame rearrangements with V and J called. Such tables lack part of the clones; where checked against another copy, unresolved V genes explain under half of the gap, and the rest is unexplained. V and J calls and clone size follow that table, whereas D and trimming were derived from the DNA. The sample includes some 60,000 clones, with around 94% observed a single time. Of the sample, approximately 17% is held by the ten largest clones.

Points the paper makes about the study in general: Repertoire diversity was not considered directly comparable between humans and mice because human T cells were selected on a handful of MHC II alleles. On average, humans had more CDR3 deletions and insertions than mice did, pointing to greater exonuclease and TdT activity. The lowest clonal inequality scores among all compared groups were observed in most of the three human donors. iCHAO1 estimates gave humans the largest TCR beta repertoire, some 1.6 million clonotypes, attributed likely to selection by multiple MHC II molecules.

The junction carries 14 bases between V and J, which are trimmed by 2 bases and 0 bases respectively. In the germline V gene, CDR1 corresponds to MNHNS and CDR2 to SASEGT. The CDR3 measures 17 amino acids from cysteine to phenylalanine. Only the CDR3 portion is preserved as DNA: 51 bases, with reading frame beginning at the first base. As regards this clone: What this receptor recognizes is not known. Nothing much larger sits one base from this clone, and base qualities are not available.

Fluorescence-activated cell sorting was used to pull naive CD4 T cells, meaning cells that were CD45RO-negative and CD62L-positive, out of the PBMCs. About 50 ml of fresh peripheral blood was drawn per donor, and PBMCs were isolated by Ficoll density centrifugation. Cells were sorted on a FACSAria III instrument, and every sample had a purity above 90%. The origin of this receptor is a person aged 55 to 69 in good health. The specimen was naive CD4+ T cells from blood. Interpreted using the paper, the cell subset or site label stands for: CD45RO-negative CD62L-positive naive CD4 T cells. Recombination joined TRBV6-1 with TRBJ2-1, with no D gene named confidently. The DNA sequence follows: TGTGCCAGCAGTGAATACCGAGGTGGAAGCTCCTACAATGAGCAGTTCTTC. It specifies CASSEYRGGSSYNEQFF.